Listed below are T cell receptor beta chains from one sample, sequenced in a study of control samples from healthy donors and cancer patients. Produced via immunoSEQ multiplex PCR; TCRdb's table is partial and in-frame only. Of 160,000 or so clones in the sample, 96% were seen once. The material sequenced was blood. The receptors stem from a woman aged 25 to 45 in good health. Each CDR3 is given with its conserved first and last residue. D genes are given only for firm matches. Some rows have no size entry. The others give once, few or many, or a class for an expanded clone.

abundance,j_gene,v_gene,d_gene,CDR3nt,CDR3aa
-,TRBJ2-7,TRBV21-1,-,TGTGCCAGCAGCCCGAGGGAGTGGTGGTTGCAAGAGCAGTACTTC,CASSPREWWLQEQYF
-,TRBJ1-6,TRBV5-1,-,TGCGCCAGCAGCCCGGGATCCGGGACAAGAAATTCACCCCTCCACTTT,CASSPGSGTRNSPLHF
-,TRBJ2-2,TRBV18,-,TGTGCCAGCTCGCCTATCGTCGGGGTAAATACCGGGGAGCTGTTTTTT,CASSPIVGVNTGELFF
-,TRBJ2-7,TRBV7-9,TRBD1,TGTGCCAGCAGCTTAGGACAGGGGGGACACGAGCAGTACTTC,CASSLGQGGHEQYF
-,TRBJ1-1,TRBV5-1,TRBD1,TGCGCCAGCAGCTGGGGGACAGCGAACACTGAAGCTTTCTTT,CASSWGTANTEAFF
-,TRBJ2-7,TRBV14,TRBD2,TGTGCCAGCAGCCATAGGGCTAGCGGGAAAGTGGGGCAGTACTTC,CASSHRASGKVGQYF
-,TRBJ1-2,TRBV5-6,-,TGTGCCAGCAGCTTGGGGCGGGGAGGCTCGGGCTACACCTTC,CASSLGRGGSGYTF
-,TRBJ2-7,TRBV5-1,TRBD2,TGCGCCAGCAGGATGACGGGGGGGTCCTACGAGCAGTACTTC,CASRMTGGSYEQYF
-,TRBJ2-1,TRBV29-1,TRBD1,TGCAGCGTTGAACCCGACAGGGGCGCCTACAATGAGCAGTTCTTC,CSVEPDRGAYNEQFF
-,TRBJ1-1,TRBV2,-,TGTGCCAGCAGTGCCCAAGGAGGTTGGGCTTTCTTT,CASSAQGGWAFF
-,TRBJ1-1,TRBV27,TRBD1,TGTGCCAGCAGTACACAGGGGATAGACACTGAAGCTTTCTTT,CASSTQGIDTEAFF
-,TRBJ2-7,TRBV14,-,TGTGCCAGCAGCCAAGGTAGGCAGGGTCGCTACGAGCAGTACTTC,CASSQGRQGRYEQYF
-,TRBJ1-1,TRBV19,-,TGTGCCAGTAGTATCTCCGGGACAATGAACACTGAAGCTTTCTTT,CASSISGTMNTEAFF
-,TRBJ2-1,TRBV5-6,TRBD2,TGTGCCAGCAGGGTGCGGGGGGCGTCCAATGAGCAGTTCTTC,CASRVRGASNEQFF
-,TRBJ2-1,TRBV27,TRBD2,TGTGCCAGCGGGCGGGGGTACGAGCAGTTCTTC,CASGRGYEQFF
once,TRBJ1-2,TRBV28,-,TGTGCCAGCAGTTGGACATTCCCTTGGATCTATGGCTACACCTTC,CASSWTFPWIYGYTF
few,TRBJ2-2,TRBV29-1,-,TGCAGCGTTGGGGATGCCGGGGAGCTGTTTTTT,CSVGDAGELFF
-,TRBJ1-3,TRBV29-1,-,TGCAGCGTTGGCCCTTCGACAGGCTCTGGAAACACCATATATTTT,CSVGPSTGSGNTIYF
-,TRBJ1-5,TRBV27,-,TGTGCCAGCAGTTTCTTGGGGAATCAGCCCCAGCATTTT,CASSFLGNQPQHF
once,TRBJ2-2,TRBV3-1/TRBV3-2,-,TGTGCCAGCAGCCAGCGACAGCAGAACACCGGGGAGCTGTTTTTT,CASSQRQQNTGELFF
-,TRBJ1-2,TRBV11-2,-,TGTGCCAGCAGCTTAGATCAAGATTATGGCTACACCTTC,CASSLDQDYGYTF
-,TRBJ1-6,TRBV10-3,-,TGTGCCATCAGTGACCAAGTCTGGTCACCCCTCCACTTT,CAISDQVWSPLHF
-,TRBJ2-6,TRBV18,TRBD1,TGTGCCAGCTCACCCGACAGGGCTGGGGCCAACGTCCTGACTTTC,CASSPDRAGANVLTF
-,TRBJ1-5,TRBV6-2/TRBV6-3,TRBD1,TGTGCCAGCAGTTACGCCGGGCAGGGGGGCAATCAGCCCCAGCATTTT,CASSYAGQGGNQPQHF
-,TRBJ1-1,TRBV5-1,TRBD1,TGCGCCAGCAGCTTCTTTACAGGGGGAGGGACTGAAGCTTTCTTT,CASSFFTGGGTEAFF
-,TRBJ1-2,TRBV24-1,-,TGTGCCACCAGTGATTCCTCACAGGGAGGATACTATGGCTACACCTTC,CATSDSSQGGYYGYTF
once,TRBJ2-1,TRBV5-4,TRBD1,TGTGCCAGCAGCTTGGTGGGACAGGGAGTTTACAATGAGCAGTTCTTC,CASSLVGQGVYNEQFF
-,TRBJ1-5,TRBV27,-,TGTGCCAGCAGTTTTGAGGGTAGGAGCAATCAGCCCCAGCATTTT,CASSFEGRSNQPQHF
-,TRBJ2-1,TRBV6-1,TRBD2,TGTGCCAGCAGTGAAGAAGGGACTAGCGGTTACAATGAGCAGTTCTTC,CASSEEGTSGYNEQFF
-,TRBJ2-7,TRBV3-1/TRBV3-2,-,TGTGCCAGCAGCCCGTCGGGGAGGTCTTACGAGCAGTACTTC,CASSPSGRSYEQYF
-,TRBJ1-5,TRBV6-5,-,TGTGCCAGCAGTCTACAGGGAGGGGGTCAGCCCCAGCATTTT,CASSLQGGGQPQHF
-,TRBJ2-5,TRBV11-2,TRBD2,TGTGCCAGCAGCCGAGCGGGAGTGGGAGAGACCCAGTACTTC,CASSRAGVGETQYF
-,TRBJ1-5,TRBV3-1/TRBV3-2,-,TGTGCCAGCAGCCTGGTCGGGGACAATCAGCCCCAGCATTTT,CASSLVGDNQPQHF
-,TRBJ2-2,TRBV13,TRBD1,TGTGCCAGCAGCACCTTTGGACAGGGGACCGGGGAGCTGTTTTTT,CASSTFGQGTGELFF
-,TRBJ2-7,TRBV7-9,TRBD1,TGTGCCAGCAGCTGGACGGGACAGCGATCCTACGAGCAGTACTTC,CASSWTGQRSYEQYF
-,TRBJ2-5,TRBV29-1,-,TGCAGCGTTGTCCAGAACCAAGAGACCCAGTACTTC,CSVVQNQETQYF
-,TRBJ2-7,TRBV12-3/TRBV12-4,-,TGTGCCAGCAGTTTGGGGACCTGGGAGCAGTACTTC,CASSLGTWEQYF
-,TRBJ1-5,TRBV15,-,TGTGCCACCAGCCATACCGGACACTATAGCAATCAGCCCCAGCATTTT,CATSHTGHYSNQPQHF
-,TRBJ1-2,TRBV3-1/TRBV3-2,TRBD1,TGTGCCAGCAGCCAAGCGGACAGGGGGCGGTGGGACTATGGCTACACCTTC,CASSQADRGRWDYGYTF